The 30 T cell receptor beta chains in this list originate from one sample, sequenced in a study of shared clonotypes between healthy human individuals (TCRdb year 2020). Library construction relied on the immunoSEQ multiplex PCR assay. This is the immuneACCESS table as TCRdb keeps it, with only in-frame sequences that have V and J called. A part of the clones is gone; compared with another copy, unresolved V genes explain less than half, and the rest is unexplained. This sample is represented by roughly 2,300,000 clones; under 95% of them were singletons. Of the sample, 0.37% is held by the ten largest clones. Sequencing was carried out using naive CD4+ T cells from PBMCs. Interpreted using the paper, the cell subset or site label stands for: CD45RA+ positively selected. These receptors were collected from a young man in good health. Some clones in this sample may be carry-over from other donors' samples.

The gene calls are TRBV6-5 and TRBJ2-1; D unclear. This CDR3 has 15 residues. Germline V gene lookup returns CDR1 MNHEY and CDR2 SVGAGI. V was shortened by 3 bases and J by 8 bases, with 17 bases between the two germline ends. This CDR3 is CASSYGFPLRDEQFF. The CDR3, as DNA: TGTGCCAGCAGTTATGGTTTCCCGCTTCGCGATGAGCAGTTCTTC.

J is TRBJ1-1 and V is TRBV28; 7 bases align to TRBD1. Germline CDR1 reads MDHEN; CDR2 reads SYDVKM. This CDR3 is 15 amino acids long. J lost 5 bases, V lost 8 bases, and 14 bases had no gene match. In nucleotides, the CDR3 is TGTGCCAGCGATGCCCCGGAAAGGGGGCGAACTGAAGCTTTCTTT. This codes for CASDAPERGRTEAFF.

The CDR3 coding sequence is TGTGCCATCAGTGATATGGTCGGGACAGGAAATCAGCCCCAGCATTTT. Protein sequence: CAISDMVGTGNQPQHF. This chain uses TRBV10-3 with TRBJ1-5; 8 bases map to TRBD1. This CDR3 has 16 residues. Looked up from germline, CDR1 is ENHRY and CDR2 is SYGVKD. V lost 3 bases to trimming and J lost 4 bases; unmatched junction nucleotides: 8.

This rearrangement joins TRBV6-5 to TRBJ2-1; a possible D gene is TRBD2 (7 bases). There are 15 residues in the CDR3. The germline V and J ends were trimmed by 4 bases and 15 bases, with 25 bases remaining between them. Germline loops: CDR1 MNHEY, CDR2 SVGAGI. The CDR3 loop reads CASSWEGVPGLSGFF. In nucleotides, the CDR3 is TGTGCCAGCAGTTGGGAGGGGGTCCCCGGCCTGTCGGGGTTCTTC.

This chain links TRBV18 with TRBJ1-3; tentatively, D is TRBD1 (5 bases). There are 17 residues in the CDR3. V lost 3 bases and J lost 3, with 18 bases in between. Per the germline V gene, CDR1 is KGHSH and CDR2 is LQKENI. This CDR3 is CASSPPGGTPIGNTIYF. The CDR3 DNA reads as TGTGCCAGCTCACCCCCAGGAGGGACGCCGATTGGAAACACCATATATTTT.

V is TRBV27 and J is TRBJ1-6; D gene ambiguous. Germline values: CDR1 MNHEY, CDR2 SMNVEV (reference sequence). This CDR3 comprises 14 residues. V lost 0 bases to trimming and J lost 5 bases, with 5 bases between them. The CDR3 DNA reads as TGTGCCAGCAGTTTATCGCCAGATAATTCACCCCTCCACTTT. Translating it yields CASSLSPDNSPLHF.

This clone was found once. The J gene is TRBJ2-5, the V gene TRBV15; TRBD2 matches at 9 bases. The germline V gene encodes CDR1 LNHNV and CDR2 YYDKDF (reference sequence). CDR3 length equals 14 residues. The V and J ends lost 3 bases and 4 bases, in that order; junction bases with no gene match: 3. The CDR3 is CATSRRGGPETQYF. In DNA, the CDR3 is TGTGCCACCAGCAGGCGGGGGGGGCCAGAGACCCAGTACTTC.

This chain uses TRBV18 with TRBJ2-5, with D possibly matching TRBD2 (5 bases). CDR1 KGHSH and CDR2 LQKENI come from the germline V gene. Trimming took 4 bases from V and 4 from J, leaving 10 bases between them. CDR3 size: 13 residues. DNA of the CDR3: TGTGCCAGCTCACTCTTCGCGGGAGAGACCCAGTACTTC. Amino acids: CASSLFAGETQYF.

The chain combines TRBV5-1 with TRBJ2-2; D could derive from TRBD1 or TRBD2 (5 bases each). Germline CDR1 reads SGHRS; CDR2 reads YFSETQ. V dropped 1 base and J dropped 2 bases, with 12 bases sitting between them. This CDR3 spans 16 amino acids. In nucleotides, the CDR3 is TGCGCCAGCAGCTTGACCGGGACCAGAAACACCGGGGAGCTGTTTTTT. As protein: CASSLTGTRNTGELFF. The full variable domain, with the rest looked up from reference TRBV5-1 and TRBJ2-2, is KAGVTQTPRYLIKTRGQQVTLSCSPISGHRSVSWYQQTPGQGLQFLFEYFSETQRNKGNFPGRFSGRQFSNSRSEMNVSTLELGDSALYLCASSLTGTRNTGELFFGEGSRLTVL.

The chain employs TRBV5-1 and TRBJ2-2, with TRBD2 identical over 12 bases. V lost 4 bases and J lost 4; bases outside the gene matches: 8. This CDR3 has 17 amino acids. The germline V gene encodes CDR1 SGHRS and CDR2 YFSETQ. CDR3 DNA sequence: TGCGCCAGCAGCCATCTAGCGGGAGGGCCCCCCACCGGGGAGCTGTTTTTT. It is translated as CASSHLAGGPPTGELFF.

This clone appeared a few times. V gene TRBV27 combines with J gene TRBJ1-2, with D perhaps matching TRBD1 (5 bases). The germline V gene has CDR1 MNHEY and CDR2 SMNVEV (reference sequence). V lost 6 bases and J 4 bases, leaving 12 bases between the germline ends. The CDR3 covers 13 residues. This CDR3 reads CASSPGRVYGYTF. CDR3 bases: TGTGCCAGCAGCCCGGGCAGGGTCTATGGCTACACCTTC.

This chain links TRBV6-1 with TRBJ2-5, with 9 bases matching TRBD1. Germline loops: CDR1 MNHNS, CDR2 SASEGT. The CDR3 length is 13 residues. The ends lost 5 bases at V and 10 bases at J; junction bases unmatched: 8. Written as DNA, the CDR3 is TGTGCCAGCAGTCCCCGGGACAGGGAGGTCCAGTACTTC. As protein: CASSPRDREVQYF.

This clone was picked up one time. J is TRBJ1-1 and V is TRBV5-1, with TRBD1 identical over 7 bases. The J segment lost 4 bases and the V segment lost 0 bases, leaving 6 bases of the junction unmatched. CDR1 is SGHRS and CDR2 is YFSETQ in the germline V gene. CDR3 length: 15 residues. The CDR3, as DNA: TGCGCCAGCAGCTTGGCCGTAGACAGGGCCACTGAAGCTTTCTTT. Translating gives CASSLAVDRATEAFF.

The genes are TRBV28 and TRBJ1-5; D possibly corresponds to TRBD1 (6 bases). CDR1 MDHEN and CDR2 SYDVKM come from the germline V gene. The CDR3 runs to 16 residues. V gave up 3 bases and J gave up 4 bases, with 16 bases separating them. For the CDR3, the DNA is TGTGCCAGCAGTTTTCCCGGGACGGGGACAAATCAGCCCCAGCATTTT. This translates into CASSFPGTGTNQPQHF.

The CDR3 region has the DNA TGTGCCAGCAGTTACTCGGAGACTAGCGGTTCCTACGAGCAGTACTTC. Translating gives CASSYSETSGSYEQYF. The chain links TRBV6-6 to TRBJ2-7, with 9 nucleotides matching TRBD2. The J segment lost 1 base and the V segment lost 0 bases, leaving 4 bases of the junction unmatched. Germline loops: CDR1 MNHNY, CDR2 SVGAGI (reference sequence). This CDR3 has 16 amino acids.

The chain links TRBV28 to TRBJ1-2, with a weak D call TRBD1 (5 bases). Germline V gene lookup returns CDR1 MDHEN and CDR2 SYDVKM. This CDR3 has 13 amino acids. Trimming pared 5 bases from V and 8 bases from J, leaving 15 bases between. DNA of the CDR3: TGTGCCAGCAGTGATGTCGGGACGTGGGGCTACACCTTC. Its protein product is CASSDVGTWGYTF.

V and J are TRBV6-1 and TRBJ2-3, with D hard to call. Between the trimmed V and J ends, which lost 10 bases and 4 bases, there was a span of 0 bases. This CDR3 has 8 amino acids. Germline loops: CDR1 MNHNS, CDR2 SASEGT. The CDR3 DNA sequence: TGTGCCACAGATACGCAGTATTTT. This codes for CATDTQYF.

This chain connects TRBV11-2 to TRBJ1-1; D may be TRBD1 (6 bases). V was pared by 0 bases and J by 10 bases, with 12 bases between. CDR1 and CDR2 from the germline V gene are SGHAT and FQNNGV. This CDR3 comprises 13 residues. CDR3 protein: CASSLDEGERAFF. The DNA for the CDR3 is TGTGCCAGCAGCTTAGATGAGGGGGAACGAGCTTTCTTT.

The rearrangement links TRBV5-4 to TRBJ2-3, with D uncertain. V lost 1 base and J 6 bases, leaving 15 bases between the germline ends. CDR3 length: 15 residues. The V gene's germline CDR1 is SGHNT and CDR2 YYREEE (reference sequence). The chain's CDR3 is CASSLSSASADTQYF. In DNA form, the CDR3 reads TGTGCCAGCAGCTTGTCGTCTGCCAGCGCGGATACGCAGTATTTT. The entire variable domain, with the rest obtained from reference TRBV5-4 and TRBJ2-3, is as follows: ETGVTQSPTHLIKTRGQQVTLRCSSQSGHNTVSWYQQALGQGPQFIFQYYREEENGRGNFPPRFSGLQFPNYSSELNVNALELDDSALYLCASSLSSASADTQYFGPGTRLTVL.

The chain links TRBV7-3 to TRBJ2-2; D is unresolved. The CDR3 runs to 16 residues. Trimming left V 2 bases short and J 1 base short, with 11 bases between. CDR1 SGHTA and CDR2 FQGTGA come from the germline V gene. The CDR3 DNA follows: TGTGCCAGCAGCTTAGATCCCCCGGGGAACACCGGGGAGCTGTTTTTT. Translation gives CASSLDPPGNTGELFF.

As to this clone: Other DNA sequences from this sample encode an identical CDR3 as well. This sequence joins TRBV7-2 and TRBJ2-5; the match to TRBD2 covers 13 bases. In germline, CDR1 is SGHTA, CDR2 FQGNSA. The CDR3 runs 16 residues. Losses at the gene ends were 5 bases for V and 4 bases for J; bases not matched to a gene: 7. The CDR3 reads CASSPRTSGRRETQYF. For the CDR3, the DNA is TGTGCCAGCAGCCCCCGGACTAGCGGGAGACGAGAGACCCAGTACTTC.

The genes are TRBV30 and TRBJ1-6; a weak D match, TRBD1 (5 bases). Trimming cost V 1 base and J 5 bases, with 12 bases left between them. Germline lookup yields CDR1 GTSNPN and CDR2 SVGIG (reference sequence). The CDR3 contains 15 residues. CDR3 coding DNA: TGTGCCTGGAGTGCGGACGGGGGGGATAATTCACCCCTCCACTTT. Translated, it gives CAWSADGGDNSPLHF.

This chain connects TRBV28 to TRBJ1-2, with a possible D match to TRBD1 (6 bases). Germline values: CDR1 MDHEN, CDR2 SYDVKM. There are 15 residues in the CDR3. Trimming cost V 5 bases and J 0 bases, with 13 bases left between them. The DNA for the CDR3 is TGTGCCAGCAGTCCTGGGGACACCACTAACTATGGCTACACCTTC. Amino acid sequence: CASSPGDTTNYGYTF.

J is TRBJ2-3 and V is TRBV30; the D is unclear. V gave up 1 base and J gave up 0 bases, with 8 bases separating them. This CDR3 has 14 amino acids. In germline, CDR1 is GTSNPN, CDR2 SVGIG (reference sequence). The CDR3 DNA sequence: TGTGCCTGGAGTGACGGCCAGAGCACAGATACGCAGTATTTT. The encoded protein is CAWSDGQSTDTQYF.

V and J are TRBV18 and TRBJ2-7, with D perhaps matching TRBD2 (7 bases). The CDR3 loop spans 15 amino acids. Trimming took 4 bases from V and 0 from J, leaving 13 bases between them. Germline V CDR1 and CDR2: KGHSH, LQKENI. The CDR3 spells CASSQNAGASYEQYF. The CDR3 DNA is TGTGCCAGCTCACAAAACGCGGGGGCCTCCTACGAGCAGTACTTC.

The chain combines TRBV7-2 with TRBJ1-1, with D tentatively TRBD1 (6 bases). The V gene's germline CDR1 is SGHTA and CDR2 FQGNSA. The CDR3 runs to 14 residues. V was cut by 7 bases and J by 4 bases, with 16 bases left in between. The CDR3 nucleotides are TGTGCCAGCACCGTCCTGGGGGGCCTCACTGAAGCTTTCTTT. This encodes CASTVLGGLTEAFF.

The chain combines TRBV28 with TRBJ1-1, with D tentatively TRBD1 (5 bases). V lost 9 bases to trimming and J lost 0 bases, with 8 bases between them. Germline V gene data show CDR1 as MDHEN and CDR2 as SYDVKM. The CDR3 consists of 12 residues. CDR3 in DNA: TGTGCCAGTGTGACAGTGAACACTGAAGCTTTCTTT. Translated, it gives CASVTVNTEAFF.

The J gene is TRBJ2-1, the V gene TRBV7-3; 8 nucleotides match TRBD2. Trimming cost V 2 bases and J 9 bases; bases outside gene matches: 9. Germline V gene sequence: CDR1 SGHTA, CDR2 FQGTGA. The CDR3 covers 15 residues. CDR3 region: CASSLRAGAPFEQFF. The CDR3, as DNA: TGTGCCAGCAGCTTACGAGCGGGAGCCCCCTTTGAGCAGTTCTTC.

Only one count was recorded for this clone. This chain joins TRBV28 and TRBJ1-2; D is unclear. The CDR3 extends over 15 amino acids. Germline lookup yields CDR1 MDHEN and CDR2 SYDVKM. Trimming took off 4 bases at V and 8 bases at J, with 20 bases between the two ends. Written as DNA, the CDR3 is TGTGCCAGCAGTTCCTTTACCGGGCCGCGCGACGGCTACACCTTC. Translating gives CASSSFTGPRDGYTF.

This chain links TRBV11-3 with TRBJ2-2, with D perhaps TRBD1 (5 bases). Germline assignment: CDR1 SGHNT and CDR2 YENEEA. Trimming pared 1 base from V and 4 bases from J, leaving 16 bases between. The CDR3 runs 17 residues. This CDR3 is CASSLGGWRSGTGELFF. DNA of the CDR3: TGTGCCAGCAGCTTAGGGGGCTGGCGGTCAGGCACCGGGGAGCTGTTTTTT.